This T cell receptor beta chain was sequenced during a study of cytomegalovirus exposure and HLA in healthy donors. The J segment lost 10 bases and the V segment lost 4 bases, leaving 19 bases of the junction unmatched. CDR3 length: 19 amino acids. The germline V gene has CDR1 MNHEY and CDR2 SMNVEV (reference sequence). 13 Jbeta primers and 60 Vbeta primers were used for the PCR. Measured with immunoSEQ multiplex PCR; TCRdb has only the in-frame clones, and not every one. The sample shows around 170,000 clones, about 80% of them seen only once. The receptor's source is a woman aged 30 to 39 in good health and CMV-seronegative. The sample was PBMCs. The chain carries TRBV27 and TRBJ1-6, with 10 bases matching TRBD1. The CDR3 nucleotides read TGTGCCAGCAGTTACCTGGTGGACAGGGGGGTTTTTGGGTACTCACCCCTCCACTTT. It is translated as CASSYLVDRGVFGYSPLHF.